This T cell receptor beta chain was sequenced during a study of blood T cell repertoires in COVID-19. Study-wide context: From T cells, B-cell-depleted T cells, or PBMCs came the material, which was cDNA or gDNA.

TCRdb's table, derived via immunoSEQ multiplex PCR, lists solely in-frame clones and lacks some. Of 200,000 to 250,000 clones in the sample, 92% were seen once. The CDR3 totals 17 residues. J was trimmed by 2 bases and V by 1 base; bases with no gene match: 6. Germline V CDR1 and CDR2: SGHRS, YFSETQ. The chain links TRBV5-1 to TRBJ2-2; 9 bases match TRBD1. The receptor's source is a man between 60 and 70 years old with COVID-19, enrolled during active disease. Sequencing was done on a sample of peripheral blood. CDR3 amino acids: CASSLLQGASNTGELFF. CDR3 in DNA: TGCGCCAGCAGCTTGTTACAGGGGGCTTCAAACACCGGGGAGCTGTTTTTT.